This T cell receptor beta chain originates from a study of shared clonotypes between healthy human individuals. Germline CDR1 is MDHEN and CDR2 is SYDVKM. Trimming took 2 bases from V and 6 from J, leaving 14 bases between them. The CDR3 has 15 residues. Study-level points and caveats: Among donors, sharing of clonotypes was expected to be affected by sequencing depth.

Remarks on this clone: Its antigen is not identified.

Authors' data handling: Filtering of immunoSEQ junctional sequences could not match full-length read filtering. Clones were read by immunoSEQ multiplex PCR, and TCRdb kept only the in-frame ones, dropping some. V and J calls and clone size are as listed in that table; D and trimming were resolved from the DNA. The data hold about 1.1 million clones, with around three quarters observed a single time. Within Nashville, Tennessee resided all donors, each a Caucasian adult. Division of CD4+ cells produced a CD45RA+ naive subset and a CD45RA-negative memory subset. The chain carries TRBV28 and TRBJ1-5; D not resolved. Sequenced: memory CD4+ T cells from PBMCs. Subset noted: CD45RA-negative fraction. The sequence was collected from a man younger than 35 in good health. Some clones in this sample may be carry-over from other donors' samples. CDR3 sequence reads: CASSLKLSGPQPQHF. For the CDR3, the DNA is TGTGCCAGCAGTTTAAAGCTTAGCGGGCCTCAGCCCCAGCATTTT.